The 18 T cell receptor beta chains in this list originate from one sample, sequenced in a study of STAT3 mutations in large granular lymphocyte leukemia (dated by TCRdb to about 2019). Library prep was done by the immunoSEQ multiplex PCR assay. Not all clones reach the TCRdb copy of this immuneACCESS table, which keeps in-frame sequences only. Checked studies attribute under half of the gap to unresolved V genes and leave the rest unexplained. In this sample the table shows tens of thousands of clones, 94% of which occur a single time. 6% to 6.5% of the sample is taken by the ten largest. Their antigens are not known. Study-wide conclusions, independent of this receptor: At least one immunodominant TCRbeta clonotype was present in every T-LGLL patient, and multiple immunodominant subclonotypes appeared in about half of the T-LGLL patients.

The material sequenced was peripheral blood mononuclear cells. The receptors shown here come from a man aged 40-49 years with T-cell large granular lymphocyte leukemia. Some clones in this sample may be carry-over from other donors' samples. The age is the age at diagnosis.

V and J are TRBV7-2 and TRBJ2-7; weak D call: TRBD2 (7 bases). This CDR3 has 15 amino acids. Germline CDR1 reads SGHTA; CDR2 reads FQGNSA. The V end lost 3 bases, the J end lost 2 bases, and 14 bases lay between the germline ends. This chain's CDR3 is CASSFRGGDPYEQYF. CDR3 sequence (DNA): TGTGCCAGCAGCTTTAGGGGGGGGGATCCCTACGAGCAGTACTTC.

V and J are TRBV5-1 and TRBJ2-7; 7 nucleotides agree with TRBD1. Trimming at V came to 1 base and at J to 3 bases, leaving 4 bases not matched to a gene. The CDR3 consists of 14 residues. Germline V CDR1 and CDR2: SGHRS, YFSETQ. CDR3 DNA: TGCGCCAGCAGCTTGACAGGGGAAGGCTACGAGCAGTACTTC. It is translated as CASSLTGEGYEQYF.

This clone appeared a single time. The chain's CDR3 is CASSLGLAGYEQFF. The CDR3, as DNA: TGTGCCAGCAGCTTAGGGCTAGCGGGGTATGAGCAGTTCTTC. The chain carries TRBV7-9 and TRBJ2-1; 9 nucleotides agree with TRBD2. J gave up 8 bases and V 1 base, and 3 bases lay outside the gene matches. Germline V gene data show CDR1 as SEHNR and CDR2 as FQNEAQ (reference sequence). The CDR3 contains 14 residues.

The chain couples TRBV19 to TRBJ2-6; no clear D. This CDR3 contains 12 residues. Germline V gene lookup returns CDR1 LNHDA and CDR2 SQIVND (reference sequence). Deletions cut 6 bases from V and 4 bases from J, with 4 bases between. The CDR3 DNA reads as TGTGCCAGTAGGGGGGGGGCCAACGTCCTGACTTTC. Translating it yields CASRGGANVLTF. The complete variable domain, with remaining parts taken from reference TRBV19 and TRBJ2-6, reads DGGITQSPKYLFRKEGQNVTLSCEQNLNHDAMYWYRQDPGQGLRLIYYSQIVNDFQKGDIAEGYSVSREKKESFPLTVTSAQKNPTAFYLCASRGGANVLTFGAGSRLTVL.

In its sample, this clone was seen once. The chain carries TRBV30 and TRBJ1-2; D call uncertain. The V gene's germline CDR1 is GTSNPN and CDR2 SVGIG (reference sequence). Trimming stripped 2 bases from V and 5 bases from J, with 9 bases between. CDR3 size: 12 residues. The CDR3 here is CAWSLAEYGYTF. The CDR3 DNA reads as TGTGCCTGGAGTCTTGCAGAATATGGCTACACCTTC. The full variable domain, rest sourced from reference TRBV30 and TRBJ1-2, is SQTIHQWPATLVQPVGSPLSLECTVEGTSNPNLYWYRQAAGRGLQLLFYSVGIGQISSEVPQNLSASRPQDRQFILSSKKLLLSDSGFYLCAWSLAEYGYTFGSGTRLTVV.

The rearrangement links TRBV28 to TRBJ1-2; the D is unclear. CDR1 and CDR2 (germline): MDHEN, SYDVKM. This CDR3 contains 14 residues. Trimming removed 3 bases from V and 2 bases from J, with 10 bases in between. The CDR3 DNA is TGTGCCAGCAGTTTGTACCAGCTGAACTATGGCTACACCTTC. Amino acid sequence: CASSLYQLNYGYTF.

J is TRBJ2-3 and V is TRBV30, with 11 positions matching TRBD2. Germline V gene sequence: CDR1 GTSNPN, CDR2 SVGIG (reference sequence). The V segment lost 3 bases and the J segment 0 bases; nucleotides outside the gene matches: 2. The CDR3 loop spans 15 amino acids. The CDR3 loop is CAWRGLAESTDTQYF. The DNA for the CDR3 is TGTGCCTGGAGGGGACTAGCGGAGAGCACAGATACGCAGTATTTT.

CDR3 in amino acids: CSVTGRDSSEAFF. For the CDR3, the DNA is TGCAGCGTTACCGGCAGGGACTCATCTGAAGCTTTCTTT. The gene calls are TRBV29-1 and TRBJ1-1, with D tentatively TRBD1 (5 bases). With 5 bases removed from V and 6 bases from J, the gap between germline ends came to 16 bases. CDR1 SQVTM and CDR2 ANQGSEA come from the germline V gene. CDR3 length: 13 residues.

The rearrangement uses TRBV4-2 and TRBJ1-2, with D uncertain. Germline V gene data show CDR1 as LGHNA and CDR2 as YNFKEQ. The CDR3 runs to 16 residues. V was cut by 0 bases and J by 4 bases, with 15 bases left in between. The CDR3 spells CASSQEGTATSYGYTF. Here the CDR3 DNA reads TGTGCCAGCAGCCAAGAGGGTACAGCCACAAGCTATGGCTACACCTTC.

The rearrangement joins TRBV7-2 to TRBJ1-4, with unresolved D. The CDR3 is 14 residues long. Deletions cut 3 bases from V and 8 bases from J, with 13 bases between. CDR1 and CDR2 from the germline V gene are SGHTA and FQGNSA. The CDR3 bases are TGTGCCAGCAGCTTGGGCCTAATAGGGGAAAAACTGTTTTTT. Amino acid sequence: CASSLGLIGEKLFF.

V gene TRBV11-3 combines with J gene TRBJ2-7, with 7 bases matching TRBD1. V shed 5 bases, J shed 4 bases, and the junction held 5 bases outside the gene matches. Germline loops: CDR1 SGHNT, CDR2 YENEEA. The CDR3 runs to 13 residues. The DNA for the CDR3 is TGTGCCAGCAGCCAACAGGGGATGTACGAGCAGTACTTC. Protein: CASSQQGMYEQYF.

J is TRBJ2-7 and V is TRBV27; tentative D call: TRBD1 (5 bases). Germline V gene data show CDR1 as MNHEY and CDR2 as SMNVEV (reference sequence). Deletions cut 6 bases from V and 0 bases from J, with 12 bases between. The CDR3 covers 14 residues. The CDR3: CASSSRQSSYEQYF. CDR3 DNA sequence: TGTGCCAGCAGCTCTCGACAGAGCTCCTACGAGCAGTACTTC.

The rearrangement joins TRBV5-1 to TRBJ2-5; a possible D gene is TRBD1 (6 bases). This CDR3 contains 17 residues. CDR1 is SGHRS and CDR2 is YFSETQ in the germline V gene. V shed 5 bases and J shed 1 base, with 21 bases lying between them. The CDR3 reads CASSVGFLGQSQETQYF. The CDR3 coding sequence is TGCGCCAGCAGTGTGGGGTTCCTTGGACAGAGCCAAGAGACCCAGTACTTC.

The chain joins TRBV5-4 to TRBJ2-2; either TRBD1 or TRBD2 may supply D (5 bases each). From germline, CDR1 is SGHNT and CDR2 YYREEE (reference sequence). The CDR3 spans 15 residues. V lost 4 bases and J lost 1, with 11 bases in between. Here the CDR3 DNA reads TGTGCCAGCAGCCGGGACGGTGGGAACACCGGGGAGCTGTTTTTT. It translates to CASSRDGGNTGELFF. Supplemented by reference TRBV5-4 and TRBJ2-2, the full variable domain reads ETGVTQSPTHLIKTRGQQVTLRCSSQSGHNTVSWYQQALGQGPQFIFQYYREEENGRGNFPPRFSGLQFPNYSSELNVNALELDDSALYLCASSRDGGNTGELFFGEGSRLTVL.

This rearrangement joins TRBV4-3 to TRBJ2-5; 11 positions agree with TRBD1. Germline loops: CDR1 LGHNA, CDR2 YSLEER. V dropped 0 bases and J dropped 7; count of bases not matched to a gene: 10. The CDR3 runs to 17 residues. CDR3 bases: TGCGCCAGCAGCCAAGATCCTTGGACAGGGGGCGCGGGGACCCAGTACTTC. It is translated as CASSQDPWTGGAGTQYF.

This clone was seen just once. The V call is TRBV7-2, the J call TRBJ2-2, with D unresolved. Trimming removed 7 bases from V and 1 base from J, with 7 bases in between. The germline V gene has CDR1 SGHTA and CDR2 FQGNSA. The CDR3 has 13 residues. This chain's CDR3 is CASTIENTGELFF. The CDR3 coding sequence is TGTGCCAGCACCATAGAGAACACCGGGGAGCTGTTTTTT.

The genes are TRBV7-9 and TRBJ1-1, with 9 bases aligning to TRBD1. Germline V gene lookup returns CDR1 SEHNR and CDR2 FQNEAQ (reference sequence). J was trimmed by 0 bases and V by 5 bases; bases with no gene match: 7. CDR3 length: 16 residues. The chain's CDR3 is CASSPWDREMNTEAFF. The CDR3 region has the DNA TGTGCCAGCAGCCCCTGGGACAGGGAAATGAACACTGAAGCTTTCTTT.

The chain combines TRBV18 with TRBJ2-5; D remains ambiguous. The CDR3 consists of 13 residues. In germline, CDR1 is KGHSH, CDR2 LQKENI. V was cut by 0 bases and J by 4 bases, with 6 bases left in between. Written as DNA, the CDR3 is TGTGCCAGCTCACCACCGAACGGAGAGACCCAGTACTTC. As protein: CASSPPNGETQYF.